These T cell receptor beta chains were read from a single sample in a study of radiotherapy plus CTLA-4 blockade in lung cancer. Generated by immunoSEQ multiplex PCR, the TCRdb table keeps only in-frame clones and is missing some. This sample has tens of thousands of clones; 70% to 80% occur once, and the top ten carry about 9.1%. The sequencing here drew on peripheral blood, taken from a patient treated with radiotherapy plus ipilimumab. The receptors stem from a human donor with non-small cell lung cancer who had a complete response to radiotherapy plus ipilimumab. The CDR3 runs from the conserved cysteine through the conserved F or W. The D gene is left open where the match is weak. Size tells how often a clone was seen (once, few, many) or the class of an expanded clone, and some rows leave it out.

CDR3 protein: CAIAEGAGKGNGYTF
CDR3 DNA: TGTGCCATCGCTGAAGGGGCAGGTAAAGGTAATGGCTACACCTTC
J gene: TRBJ1-2
clone size: NA
V gene: TRBV10-3
D gene: NA

CDR3 protein: CASSERGLGTGGHEQYF
CDR3 DNA: TGTGCCAGCAGTGAAAGGGGGCTCGGGACAGGGGGCCACGAGCAGTACTTC
J gene: TRBJ2-7
clone size: NA
V gene: TRBV6-1
D gene: TRBD1

CDR3 protein: CASSEGGQTEAFF
CDR3 DNA: TGTGCCAGCAGTGAGGGGGGGCAAACTGAAGCTTTCTTT
J gene: TRBJ1-1
clone size: NA
V gene: TRBV2
D gene: NA

CDR3 protein: CASSLMSSGLNEQFF
CDR3 DNA: TGTGCCAGCAGCTTAATGAGTAGCGGATTAAATGAGCAGTTCTTC
J gene: TRBJ2-1
clone size: NA
V gene: TRBV7-9
D gene: NA

CDR3 protein: CATSRDAGYYSNQPQHF
CDR3 DNA: TGTGCCACCAGCAGAGATGCGGGGTATTATAGCAATCAGCCCCAGCATTTT
J gene: TRBJ1-5
clone size: once
V gene: TRBV15
D gene: NA

CDR3 protein: CASSVSGTLYGYTF
CDR3 DNA: TGTGCCAGCAGCGTTTCCGGGACACTCTATGGCTACACCTTC
J gene: TRBJ1-2
clone size: few
V gene: TRBV7-2
D gene: NA

CDR3 protein: CATNPGLAESNEQFF
CDR3 DNA: TGTGCCACCAACCCGGGACTAGCGGAGAGCAATGAGCAGTTCTTC
J gene: TRBJ2-1
clone size: NA
V gene: TRBV15
D gene: TRBD2

CDR3 protein: CATGVGEDEQFF
CDR3 DNA: TGTGCCACCGGGGTTGGGGAGGATGAGCAGTTCTTC
J gene: TRBJ2-1
clone size: once
V gene: TRBV27
D gene: NA

CDR3 protein: CASSGTGVGYTF
CDR3 DNA: TGTGCCAGCAGCGGTACAGGGGTCGGCTACACCTTC
J gene: TRBJ1-2
clone size: few
V gene: TRBV9
D gene: TRBD1

CDR3 protein: CAWSVRSSYNSPLHF
CDR3 DNA: TGTGCCTGGAGTGTACGAAGCTCCTATAATTCACCCCTCCACTTT
J gene: TRBJ1-6
clone size: NA
V gene: TRBV30
D gene: NA

CDR3 protein: CASRKTGDGRDEQFF
CDR3 DNA: TGTGCCAGCAGGAAAACAGGGGACGGGCGCGATGAGCAGTTCTTC
J gene: TRBJ2-1
clone size: NA
V gene: TRBV2
D gene: TRBD1

CDR3 protein: CASRTPTSSSDTQYF
CDR3 DNA: TGTGCCAGCAGAACTCCAACCAGTTCTTCAGATACGCAGTATTTT
J gene: TRBJ2-3
clone size: NA
V gene: TRBV5-4
D gene: NA

CDR3 protein: CSALGNDGYTF
CDR3 DNA: TGCAGTGCTCTCGGCAATGATGGCTACACCTTC
J gene: TRBJ1-2
clone size: NA
V gene: TRBV20-1
D gene: NA

CDR3 protein: CASSLGQGGDNSPLHF
CDR3 DNA: TGCGCCAGCAGCTTGGGACAGGGTGGTGATAATTCACCCCTCCACTTT
J gene: TRBJ1-6
clone size: NA
V gene: TRBV5-1
D gene: TRBD1

CDR3 protein: CASSPLTGGWNYGYTF
CDR3 DNA: TGTGCCAGCAGCCCGCTTACAGGGGGCTGGAACTATGGCTACACCTTC
J gene: TRBJ1-2
clone size: NA
V gene: TRBV11-2
D gene: TRBD1

CDR3 protein: CASSPGGARGGYTF
CDR3 DNA: TGTGCCAGCAGTCCCGGTGGGGCACGGGGTGGCTACACCTTC
J gene: TRBJ1-2
clone size: NA
V gene: TRBV27
D gene: NA

CDR3 protein: CAISRADSGNTIYF
CDR3 DNA: TGTGCCATCAGCAGGGCGGACTCTGGAAACACCATATATTTT
J gene: TRBJ1-3
clone size: few
V gene: TRBV10-3
D gene: NA

CDR3 protein: CSVDRVNDYTF
CDR3 DNA: TGCAGCGTTGACAGGGTGAATGACTACACCTTC
J gene: TRBJ1-2
clone size: NA
V gene: TRBV29-1
D gene: NA

CDR3 protein: CASSPGGMETQYF
CDR3 DNA: TGTGCCAGCTCACCGGGGGGAATGGAGACCCAGTACTTC
J gene: TRBJ2-5
clone size: NA
V gene: TRBV18
D gene: NA

CDR3 protein: CSAREVGVYEQYF
CDR3 DNA: TGCAGCGCTCGGGAAGTAGGGGTCTACGAGCAGTACTTC
J gene: TRBJ2-7
clone size: NA
V gene: TRBV29-1
D gene: NA

CDR3 protein: CASSPFRGMNTEAFF
CDR3 DNA: TGTGCCAGCAGCCCCTTTAGGGGCATGAACACTGAAGCTTTCTTT
J gene: TRBJ1-1
clone size: NA
V gene: TRBV6-5
D gene: NA

CDR3 protein: CASSLRQGPVFLAFF
CDR3 DNA: TGTGCCAGCAGTCTCCGACAGGGACCAGTTTTCTTAGCTTTCTTT
J gene: TRBJ1-1
clone size: once
V gene: TRBV2
D gene: TRBD1

CDR3 protein: CASGPGLLAEETQYF
CDR3 DNA: TGTGCTAGTGGACCGGGCCTTCTAGCGGAAGAGACCCAGTACTTC
J gene: TRBJ2-5
clone size: NA
V gene: TRBV12-5
D gene: TRBD2

CDR3 protein: CSVPGVGNEQFF
CDR3 DNA: TGCAGCGTCCCAGGGGTAGGCAATGAGCAGTTCTTC
J gene: TRBJ2-1
clone size: once
V gene: TRBV29-1
D gene: NA

CDR3 protein: CASMNGELFF
CDR3 DNA: TGTGCCAGTATGAACGGGGAGCTGTTTTTT
J gene: TRBJ2-2
clone size: NA
V gene: TRBV19
D gene: NA

CDR3 protein: CASSPGTGGETQYF
CDR3 DNA: TGTGCCAGCAGCCCCGGGACTGGGGGAGAGACCCAGTACTTC
J gene: TRBJ2-5
clone size: few
V gene: TRBV6-6
D gene: NA

CDR3 protein: CASLLGTGYNEQFF
CDR3 DNA: TGTGCCAGCCTCCTGGGGACGGGATACAATGAGCAGTTCTTC
J gene: TRBJ2-1
clone size: NA
V gene: TRBV5-8
D gene: NA

CDR3 protein: CATRTDTDTQYF
CDR3 DNA: TGTGCCACGAGAACAGACACAGATACGCAGTATTTT
J gene: TRBJ2-3
clone size: NA
V gene: TRBV15
D gene: NA

CDR3 protein: CASSPDRLVETQYF
CDR3 DNA: TGTGCCAGCTCACCCGACCGACTAGTAGAGACCCAGTACTTC
J gene: TRBJ2-5
clone size: NA
V gene: TRBV18
D gene: NA